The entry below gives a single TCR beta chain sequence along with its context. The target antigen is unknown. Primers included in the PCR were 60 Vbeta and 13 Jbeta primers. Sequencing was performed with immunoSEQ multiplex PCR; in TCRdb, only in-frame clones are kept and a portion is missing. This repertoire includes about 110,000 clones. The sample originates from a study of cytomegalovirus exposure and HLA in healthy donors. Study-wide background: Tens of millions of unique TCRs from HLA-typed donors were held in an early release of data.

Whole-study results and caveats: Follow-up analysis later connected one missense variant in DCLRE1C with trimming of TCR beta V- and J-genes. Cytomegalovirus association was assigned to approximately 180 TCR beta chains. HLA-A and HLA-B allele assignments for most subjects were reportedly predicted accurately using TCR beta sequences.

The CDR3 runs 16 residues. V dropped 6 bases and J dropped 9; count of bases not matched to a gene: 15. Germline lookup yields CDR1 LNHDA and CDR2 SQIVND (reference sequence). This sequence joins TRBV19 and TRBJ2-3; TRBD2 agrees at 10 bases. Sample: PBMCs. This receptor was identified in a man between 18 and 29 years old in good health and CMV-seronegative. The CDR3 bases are TGTGCCAGTAGGGCTCAGCGGGAGGGCCGAGAGGAAACGCAGTATTTT. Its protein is CASRAQREGREETQYF.